Here is one T cell receptor beta chain with its context. This sample is part of a study of PD-L1 blockade in urothelial cancer. As for the study in general: The study started patients on atezolizumab around 2014, giving 1,200 mg intravenously every 3 weeks.

Per-patient samples, pretreatment and on-treatment, numbered 1 to 8. The method was immunoSEQ multiplex PCR; TCRdb's version includes in-frame clones alone and lacks a portion of them. The table has approximately 110,000 clones, roughly 88% seen once; the top ten hold 2% to 2.5%. The germline V and J ends were trimmed by 2 bases and 4 bases, with 13 bases remaining between them. The CDR3 runs to 15 residues. CDR1 is MNHNS, CDR2 SASEGT, per germline. V gene TRBV6-1 combines with J gene TRBJ2-3; D is unresolved. The sequenced sample was PBMCs, obtained around atezolizumab (anti-PD-L1) treatment. This sequence was found in a man aged 50 to 59 with urothelial cancer. CDR3 nucleotides: TGTGCCAGCAGTGAAATCGTCCCGTCCGCAGATACGCAGTATTTT. Protein sequence: CASSEIVPSADTQYF.